This T cell receptor beta chain emerged from a study of metastatic and nonmetastatic thyroid tumors. Across the whole study: Thyroid patients, malignant and benign, had repertoires compared across blood and tumor or nodule tissue.

This clone showed up just a few times. The authors' processing: To classify distant metastasis in papillary thyroid cancer, a model was built from CDR3 differences across clinicopathological groups. TCRdb re-called clones from the PCR reads using MiXCR. V and J calls and clone size were set by TCRdb, not the authors. The data contain about 20,000 clones, around 18% of them seen just once; the ten biggest clones take up 2.7%. The ends were cut back, 6 bases at V and 5 bases at J, with 17 bases in the middle. The germline V gene has CDR1 MNHEY and CDR2 SMNVEV (reference sequence). The CDR3 runs to 14 residues. No treatment had been given to any patient before thyroid surgery.

Sequences were obtained from adjacent normal tissue. This clonotype originated in a male donor with papillary thyroid cancer or a benign thyroid nodule (not recorded which). Some clones in this sample may be carry-over from other donors' samples. The chain is built from TRBV27 and TRBJ2-7; a weak D match, TRBD1 (5 bases). The CDR3 spells CASSPSPTENEQYF. Here the CDR3 DNA reads TGTGCCAGCAGCCCTTCCCCGACAGAAAACGAGCAGTACTTC.